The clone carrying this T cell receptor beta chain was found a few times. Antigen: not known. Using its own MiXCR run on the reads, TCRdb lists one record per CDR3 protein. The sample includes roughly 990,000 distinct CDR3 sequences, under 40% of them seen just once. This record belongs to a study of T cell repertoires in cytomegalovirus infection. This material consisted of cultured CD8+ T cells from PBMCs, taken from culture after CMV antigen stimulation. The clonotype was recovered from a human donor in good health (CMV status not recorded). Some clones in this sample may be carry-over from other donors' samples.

This CDR3 reads CASSFTGGEANIPRSDYNEQFF. CDR3 coding DNA: TGTGCCAGCAGTTTCACCGGCGGGGAGGCAAACATCCCTCGGTCCGACTACAATGAGCAGTTCTTC. The rearrangement uses TRBV12-3 or TRBV12-4 and TRBJ2-1; D perhaps matches TRBD2 (6 bases). The CDR3 is 22 amino acids. V was shortened by 3 bases and J by 3 bases, with 33 bases between the two germline ends.